Described below is a single TCR beta chain sequence and its context. The protocol was immunoSEQ multiplex PCR, while the TCRdb copy is restricted to in-frame clones and leaves out a portion. This sample has tens of thousands of clones, with about 80% found just once. CDR3 length equals 16 residues. Looked up from germline, CDR1 is MDHEN and CDR2 is SYDVKM. The V end lost 5 bases, the J end lost 8 bases, and 24 bases lay between the germline ends. This record comes from a study of blood T cell repertoires in COVID-19. Looking at the study overall: The United States, Italy and Spain provided the acute and convalescent COVID-19 samples.

The chain joins TRBV28 to TRBJ1-2; no definite D call. This sequence was found in a man younger than 45 with COVID-19, enrolled during active disease. The specimen was peripheral blood. The DNA of the CDR3 is TGTGCCAGCAGTCCCCGCCCCTTCGGTCAGGTTTGGGGCTACACCTTC. Its protein product is CASSPRPFGQVWGYTF.